The 28 T cell receptor beta chains listed next were all sequenced from one sample in a study of early stage breast cancer tumors. Measured with immunoSEQ multiplex PCR; TCRdb has only the in-frame clones, and not every one. The sample lists over 7,500 clones, roughly 64% occurring once. Sequencing input: breast tumor tissue. These receptors came from a person aged 60 to 70 with breast cancer.

This clone was counted a few times. V gene TRBV13 combines with J gene TRBJ2-1; 10 positions match TRBD1. After removal of 5 bases from V and 9 bases from J, the junction contained 10 bases not matched to a gene. The CDR3 totals 15 residues. Germline V lookup: CDR1 PRHDT, CDR2 FYEKMQ (reference sequence). The CDR3 DNA reads as TGTGCCAGCAGCACCCGACAGGGGGCGTACCGTGAGCAGTTCTTC. This codes for CASSTRQGAYREQFF.

V gene TRBV19 combines with J gene TRBJ2-2, with a tentative D call TRBD1 (6 bases). The CDR3 runs to 17 residues. V gave up 4 bases and J gave up 0 bases, with 15 bases separating them. Germline V gene sequence: CDR1 LNHDA, CDR2 SQIVND (reference sequence). The CDR3, as DNA: TGTGCCAGTAGTACTCCAGGGGCCCCCACGAACACCGGGGAGCTGTTTTTT. This translates into CASSTPGAPTNTGELFF. Full variable domain (missing parts from reference TRBV19 and TRBJ2-2): DGGITQSPKYLFRKEGQNVTLSCEQNLNHDAMYWYRQDPGQGLRLIYYSQIVNDFQKGDIAEGYSVSREKKESFPLTVTSAQKNPTAFYLCASSTPGAPTNTGELFFGEGSRLTVL.

This clone was counted once. V usage is TRBV2 and J usage is TRBJ2-7; D uncertain. The CDR3 extends over 13 amino acids. With 7 bases removed from V and 4 bases from J, the gap between germline ends came to 14 bases. Germline values: CDR1 SNHLY, CDR2 FYNNEI. The CDR3 DNA sequence: TGTGCCAGCACTGGCTCGCGGCCGTACGAGCAGTACTTC. It codes for CASTGSRPYEQYF.

The chain has TRBV14 and TRBJ2-1, with 7 bases fitting TRBD1. Germline values: CDR1 SGHDN, CDR2 FVKESK. The trim removed 5 bases at V and 5 bases at J, leaving 12 bases unmatched. CDR3 length: 16 amino acids. The CDR3 DNA sequence: TGTGCCAGCAGCTTTCACAGGGGCACCTATAACAATGAGCAGTTCTTC. It encodes CASSFHRGTYNNEQFF.

This chain uses TRBV29-1 with TRBJ2-7, with D possibly TRBD2 on 7 matching bases. This CDR3 comprises 16 residues. The germline gives CDR1 SQVTM, CDR2 ANQGSEA. V was pared by 0 bases and J by 4 bases, with 19 bases between. The DNA of the CDR3 is TGCAGCGTTGAAGATCCCGAGAGTGGGGGGGCGTACGAGCAGTACTTC. Its translation: CSVEDPESGGAYEQYF.

This rearrangement joins TRBV5-1 to TRBJ2-3, with a weak D call TRBD2 (6 bases). The CDR3 totals 15 residues. CDR1 is SGHRS and CDR2 is YFSETQ in the germline V gene. V dropped 4 bases and J dropped 0 bases, with 12 bases sitting between them. CDR3 DNA sequence: TGCGCCAGCAGCGTCTCGGGGGTGAGCACAGATACGCAGTATTTT. This gives the protein CASSVSGVSTDTQYF.

This clone was recorded once. The chain joins TRBV5-1 to TRBJ2-1; D not certain. The CDR3 spans 13 residues. The germline V gene has CDR1 SGHRS and CDR2 YFSETQ. Trimming took 1 base from V and 9 from J, leaving 11 bases between them. The CDR3 spells CASSLTLKGEQFF. The CDR3 nucleotides read TGCGCCAGCAGCTTGACCTTAAAGGGTGAGCAGTTCTTC.

The genes are TRBV27 and TRBJ2-7; unclear D gene. V lost 2 bases and J lost 0, with 17 bases in between. Per the germline V gene, CDR1 is MNHEY and CDR2 is SMNVEV (reference sequence). There are 17 residues in the CDR3. The CDR3 loop reads CASSLNLGRATSYEQYF. The CDR3 DNA sequence: TGTGCCAGCAGTTTAAATCTAGGACGGGCTACCTCCTACGAGCAGTACTTC.

This chain links TRBV5-4 with TRBJ2-3, with TRBD2 matching 12 bases. Trimming at V came to 4 bases and at J to 5 bases, leaving 8 bases not matched to a gene. The CDR3 is made up of 16 amino acids. Looked up from germline, CDR1 is SGHNT and CDR2 is YYREEE (reference sequence). The CDR3 region is CASSPQLAGGQDTQYF. DNA of the CDR3: TGTGCCAGCAGCCCCCAACTAGCGGGGGGACAAGATACGCAGTATTTT.

The chain recombines TRBV7-2 with TRBJ2-5; 9 bases line up with TRBD2. This CDR3 has 16 amino acids. Trimming at V came to 5 bases and at J to 2 bases, leaving 9 bases not matched to a gene. Germline values: CDR1 SGHTA, CDR2 FQGNSA. The DNA for the CDR3 is TGTGCCAGCAGCCCATCCACTAGCGGGCCGCAAGAGACCCAGTACTTC. Protein: CASSPSTSGPQETQYF.

This clone was observed a few times. The chain has TRBV9 and TRBJ1-6; TRBD1 aligns across 7 bases. CDR1 SGDLS and CDR2 YYNGEE come from the germline V gene. V dropped 3 bases and J dropped 10; count of bases not matched to a gene: 7. This CDR3 is 14 amino acids long. In DNA, the CDR3 is TGTGCCAGCAGCGCGTACAGGGGAGAATCACCCCTCCACTTT. Protein: CASSAYRGESPLHF.

The CDR3 region is CASSLLNLAGPYNEQFF. CDR3 nucleotide sequence: TGTGCCAGCAGTTTATTGAACCTGGCGGGCCCCTACAATGAGCAGTTCTTC. The chain has TRBV28 and TRBJ2-1; D perhaps matches TRBD2 (5 bases). The CDR3 has 17 amino acids. Germline CDR1 MDHEN, CDR2 SYDVKM. V gave up 1 base and J gave up 2 bases, with 15 bases separating them.

In this sample, this clone turned up once. This chain connects TRBV27 to TRBJ2-7; a weak D match, TRBD1 (6 bases). This CDR3 contains 16 residues. The ends were cut back, 2 bases at V and 2 bases at J, with 16 bases in the middle. Germline loops: CDR1 MNHEY, CDR2 SMNVEV (reference sequence). DNA for the CDR3: TGTGCCAGCAGTTTAGGTTATGGGGACACCGCCTACGAGCAGTACTTC. As protein: CASSLGYGDTAYEQYF.

The chain carries TRBV5-1 and TRBJ1-2; D gene ambiguous. Germline V lookup: CDR1 SGHRS, CDR2 YFSETQ. The CDR3 has 14 amino acids. Trimming shortened V by 0 bases and J by 0 bases, and 6 bases separated the two germline ends. CDR3 in amino acids: CASSLDGANYGYTF. The CDR3 DNA is TGCGCCAGCAGCTTGGACGGAGCTAACTATGGCTACACCTTC.

The CDR3, as DNA: TGCAGCGTAGGGGTCCGTGGGGCAGATACGCAGTATTTT. Translated, it gives CSVGVRGADTQYF. This chain links TRBV29-1 with TRBJ2-3; TRBD1 might be the D (5 bases). Germline V gene lookup returns CDR1 SQVTM and CDR2 ANQGSEA. With 6 bases removed from V and 4 bases from J, the gap between germline ends came to 14 bases. The CDR3 is 13 residues long.

The table lists this clone with a count of one. The V gene is TRBV6-6, the J gene TRBJ1-5; 8 nucleotides match TRBD1. Germline CDR1 and CDR2: MNHNY and SVGAGI (reference sequence). After removal of 4 bases from V and 4 bases from J, the junction contained 6 bases not matched to a gene. This CDR3 has 15 amino acids. The CDR3: CASSSGGTGNQPQHF. The DNA of the CDR3 is TGTGCCAGCAGTTCGGGTGGGACAGGAAATCAGCCCCAGCATTTT.

V gene TRBV9 combines with J gene TRBJ2-1; D is possibly TRBD2 (6 bases). Trimming removed 3 bases at V and 3 bases at J, with 7 bases between. The CDR3 length is 13 residues. Per germline, CDR1 SGDLS and CDR2 YYNGEE. This chain's CDR3 is CASSAGGYNEQFF. Written as DNA, the CDR3 is TGTGCCAGCAGCGCCGGGGGCTACAATGAGCAGTTCTTC.

This clone came up a few times. This chain uses TRBV7-9 with TRBJ2-2; no firm D call. CDR3 length: 14 amino acids. V lost 3 bases and J 4 bases, leaving 9 bases between the germline ends. Germline CDR1 SEHNR, CDR2 FQNEAQ (reference sequence). This chain's CDR3 is CASSFRVSTGELFF. CDR3 coding DNA: TGTGCCAGCAGCTTTAGGGTCAGCACCGGGGAGCTGTTTTTT.

This clone has only one observation. The rearrangement joins TRBV10-3 to TRBJ1-5; 7 bases fit TRBD1. With V trimmed by 6 bases and J by 1 base, 3 bases remained unmatched. There are 14 residues in the CDR3. Germline CDR1 and CDR2: ENHRY and SYGVKD. This CDR3 is CAISPDRSNQPQHF. The CDR3 DNA follows: TGTGCCATCAGCCCGGACAGGAGCAATCAGCCCCAGCATTTT.

V and J are TRBV6-6 and TRBJ2-3; D not certain. Germline-derived CDR1 and CDR2 are MNHNY and SVGAGI (reference sequence). Trimming shortened V by 1 base and J by 5 bases, and 10 bases separated the two germline ends. The CDR3 is made up of 14 amino acids. DNA of the CDR3: TGTGCCAGCAGTTACTTCGGGTCCGGAGATACGCAGTATTTT. Translated: CASSYFGSGDTQYF.

V usage is TRBV27 and J usage is TRBJ2-5, with 7 positions matching TRBD2. This CDR3 spans 14 amino acids. Germline V gives CDR1 MNHEY, CDR2 SMNVEV (reference sequence). J gave up 7 bases and V 0 bases, and 5 bases lay outside the gene matches. The CDR3 DNA reads TGTGCCAGCAGTTTATCGGGGAGGGCCGGGACCCAGTACTTC. Residues: CASSLSGRAGTQYF.

The chain joins TRBV7-6 to TRBJ2-2; D might be TRBD1 or TRBD2, each matching 5 bases. From germline, CDR1 is SGHVS and CDR2 FNYEAQ. The CDR3 has 13 residues. V lost 5 bases to trimming and J lost 7 bases, with 11 bases between them. CDR3 in amino acids: CASSPSRDGELFF. Written as DNA, the CDR3 is TGTGCCAGCAGCCCTAGCAGGGACGGGGAGCTGTTTTTT.

In regard to this clone: This same CDR3 is encoded by further DNA sequences in the sample. This sequence joins TRBV7-2 and TRBJ2-1; 11 bases are a match to TRBD1. Germline CDR1 is SGHTA and CDR2 is FQGNSA. CDR3 length: 16 residues. The J segment lost 7 bases and the V segment lost 5 bases, leaving 10 bases of the junction unmatched. For the CDR3, the DNA is TGTGCCAGCAGCGGAGACCGGGACAGGGGGGGAAATGAGCAGTTCTTC. Amino acids: CASSGDRDRGGNEQFF.

This clone came up a few times. The rearrangement links TRBV7-9 to TRBJ2-7, with no clear D. V lost 5 bases, J lost 3 bases, and 14 bases lay in between. Germline V gene data show CDR1 as SEHNR and CDR2 as FQNEAQ (reference sequence). CDR3 length equals 14 residues. CDR3 in DNA: TGTGCCAGCAGCCCAAGGACCGGGCACTACGAGCAGTACTTC. It encodes CASSPRTGHYEQYF.

Sample share makes this clone medium-sized (0.01 to 0.1%). The rearrangement joins TRBV18 to TRBJ1-2; a weak D match, TRBD1 (5 bases). Deletions cut 3 bases from V and 4 bases from J, with 9 bases between. CDR3 length: 13 residues. Germline V CDR1 and CDR2: KGHSH, LQKENI. The CDR3 region is CASSPRGGYGYTF. CDR3 bases: TGTGCCAGCTCACCGCGGGGGGGCTATGGCTACACCTTC.

The chain links TRBV7-2 to TRBJ2-1; TRBD2 is a possible D gene (5 bases). The CDR3 runs to 14 residues. CDR1 is SGHTA and CDR2 is FQGNSA in the germline V gene. Trimming took 1 base from V and 8 from J, leaving 12 bases between them. The CDR3 nucleotides read TGTGCCAGCAGCTTAGGAGGGCCGAGCGATGAGCAGTTCTTC. Translation gives CASSLGGPSDEQFF.

The rearrangement uses TRBV4-1 and TRBJ2-3; TRBD1 or TRBD2 may be the D gene (5 bases each). This CDR3 contains 18 residues. V lost 2 bases and J 5 bases, leaving 23 bases between the germline ends. The germline V gene encodes CDR1 MGHRA and CDR2 YSYEKL. Written as DNA, the CDR3 is TGCGCCAGCAGCCAATCTACGATGAGGGGATCCGCCGGAGATACGCAGTATTTT. Translated, it gives CASSQSTMRGSAGDTQYF.

The chain links TRBV2 to TRBJ2-1; D might be TRBD1 (6 bases). The CDR3 sequence is 13 residues long. Germline CDR1 reads SNHLY; CDR2 reads FYNNEI. V gave up 5 bases and J gave up 13 bases, with 18 bases separating them. CDR3 sequence (DNA): TGTGCCAGCAGTTACTTGCAGGGGCTGGAACAGTTCTTC. Its protein is CASSYLQGLEQFF.